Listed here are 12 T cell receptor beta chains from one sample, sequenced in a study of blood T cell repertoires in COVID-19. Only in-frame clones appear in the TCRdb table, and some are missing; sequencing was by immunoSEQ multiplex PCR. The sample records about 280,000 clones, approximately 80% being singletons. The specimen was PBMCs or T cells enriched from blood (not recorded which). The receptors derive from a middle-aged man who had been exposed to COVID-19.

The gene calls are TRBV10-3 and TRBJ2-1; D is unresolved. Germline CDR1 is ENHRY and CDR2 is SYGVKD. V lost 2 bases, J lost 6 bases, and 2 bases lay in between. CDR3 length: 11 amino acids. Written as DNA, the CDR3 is TGTGCCATCAGTGAGCGCAATGAGCAGTTCTTC. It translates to CAISERNEQFF.

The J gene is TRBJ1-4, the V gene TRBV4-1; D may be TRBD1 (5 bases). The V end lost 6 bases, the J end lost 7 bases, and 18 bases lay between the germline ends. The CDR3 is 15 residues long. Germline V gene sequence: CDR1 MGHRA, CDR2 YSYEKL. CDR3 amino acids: CASSSVRVSSEKLFF. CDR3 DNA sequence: TGCGCCAGCAGTTCCGTCAGGGTTTCAAGTGAAAAACTGTTTTTT.

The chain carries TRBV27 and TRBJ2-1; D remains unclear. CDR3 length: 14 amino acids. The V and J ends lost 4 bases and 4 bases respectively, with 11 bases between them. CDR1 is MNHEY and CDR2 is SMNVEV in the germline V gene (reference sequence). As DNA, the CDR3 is TGTGCCAGCAGTTCGCCCCTTAGTTACAATGAGCAGTTCTTC. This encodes CASSSPLSYNEQFF.

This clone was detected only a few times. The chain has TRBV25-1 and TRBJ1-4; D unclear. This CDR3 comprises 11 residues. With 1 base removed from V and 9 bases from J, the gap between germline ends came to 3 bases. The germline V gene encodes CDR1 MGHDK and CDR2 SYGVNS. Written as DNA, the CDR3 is TGTGCCAGCAGTGAATGGCAAAAACTGTTTTTT. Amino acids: CASSEWQKLFF.

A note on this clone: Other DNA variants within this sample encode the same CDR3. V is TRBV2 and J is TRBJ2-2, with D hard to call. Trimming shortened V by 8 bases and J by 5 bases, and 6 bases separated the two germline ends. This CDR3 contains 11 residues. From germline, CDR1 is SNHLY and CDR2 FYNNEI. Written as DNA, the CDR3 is TGTGCCAGCGAGGATACCGGGGAGCTGTTTTTT. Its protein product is CASEDTGELFF. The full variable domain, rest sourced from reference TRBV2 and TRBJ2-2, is EPEVTQTPSHQVTQMGQEVILRCVPISNHLYFYWYRQILGQKVEFLVSFYNNEISEKSEIFDDQFSVERPDGSNFTLKIRSTKLEDSAMYFCASEDTGELFFGEGSRLTVL.

CDR3 nucleotides: TGTGCCAGCAGTGAATCCGTCACCGCGGGTTCACCCCTCCACTTT. Residues: CASSESVTAGSPLHF. The V call is TRBV6-1, the J call TRBJ1-6; D is uncertain. In germline, CDR1 is MNHNS, CDR2 SASEGT. The CDR3 spans 15 residues. V lost 2 bases and J lost 9, with 14 bases in between.

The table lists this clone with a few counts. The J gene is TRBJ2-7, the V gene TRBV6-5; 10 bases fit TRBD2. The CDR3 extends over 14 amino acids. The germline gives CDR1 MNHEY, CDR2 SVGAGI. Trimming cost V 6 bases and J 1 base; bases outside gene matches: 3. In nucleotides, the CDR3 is TGTGCCAGCAGATGGACTAGCGGTTCCTACGAGCAGTACTTC. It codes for CASRWTSGSYEQYF.

CDR3 coding DNA: TGTGCCAGCAGACCTAGCGGGACAGATACGCAGTATTTT. Translating gives CASRPSGTDTQYF. V gene TRBV7-2 combines with J gene TRBJ2-3, with 8 bases fitting TRBD2. The length of the CDR3 is 13 residues. V lost 6 bases to trimming and J lost 3 bases; unmatched junction nucleotides: 2. CDR1 is SGHTA and CDR2 is FQGNSA in the germline V gene.

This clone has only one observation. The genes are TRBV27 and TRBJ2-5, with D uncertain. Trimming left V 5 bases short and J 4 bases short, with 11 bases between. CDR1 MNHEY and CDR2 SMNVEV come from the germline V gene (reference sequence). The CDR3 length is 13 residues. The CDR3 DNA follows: TGTGCCAGCAGTCCCTCGGGTCGAGAGACCCAGTACTTC. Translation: CASSPSGRETQYF.

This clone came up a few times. The CDR3 loop reads CASSRLDEQYF. The DNA for the CDR3 is TGTGCCAGCAGTCGACTAGACGAGCAGTACTTC. V and J are TRBV12-3 or TRBV12-4 and TRBJ2-7; tentatively, D is TRBD2 (6 bases). CDR3 length: 11 amino acids. V dropped 5 bases and J dropped 5 bases, with 7 bases sitting between them.

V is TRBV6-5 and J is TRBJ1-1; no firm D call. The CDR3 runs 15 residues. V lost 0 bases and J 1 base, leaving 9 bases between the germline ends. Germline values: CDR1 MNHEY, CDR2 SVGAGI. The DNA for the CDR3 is TGTGCCAGCAGTTACTCGATACAACCGAACACTGAAGCTTTCTTT. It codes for CASSYSIQPNTEAFF.

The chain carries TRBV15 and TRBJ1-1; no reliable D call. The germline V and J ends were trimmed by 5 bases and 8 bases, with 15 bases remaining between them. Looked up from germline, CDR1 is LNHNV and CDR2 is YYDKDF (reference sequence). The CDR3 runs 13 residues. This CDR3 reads CATSGRRKVEAFF. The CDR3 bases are TGTGCCACCAGCGGGAGGAGGAAGGTAGAAGCTTTCTTT.